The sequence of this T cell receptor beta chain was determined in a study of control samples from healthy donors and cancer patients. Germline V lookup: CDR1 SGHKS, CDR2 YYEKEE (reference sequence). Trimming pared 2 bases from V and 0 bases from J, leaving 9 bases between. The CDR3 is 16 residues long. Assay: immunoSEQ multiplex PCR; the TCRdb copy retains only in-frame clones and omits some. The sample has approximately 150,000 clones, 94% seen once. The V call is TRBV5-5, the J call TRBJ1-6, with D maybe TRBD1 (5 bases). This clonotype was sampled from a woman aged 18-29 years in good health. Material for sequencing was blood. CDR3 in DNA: TGTGCCAGCAGCTTTAGGGGCGGCTCCTATAATTCACCCCTCCACTTT. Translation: CASSFRGGSYNSPLHF. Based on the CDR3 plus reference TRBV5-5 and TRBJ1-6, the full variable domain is DAGVTQSPTHLIKTRGQQVTLRCSPISGHKSVSWYQQVLGQGPQFIFQYYEKEERGRGNFPDRFSARQFPNYSSELNVNALLLGDSALYLCASSFRGGSYNSPLHFGNGTRLTVT.